This T cell receptor (beta chain) was sequenced in a study of T cells in Graves' hyperthyroidism and ophthalmopathy. This clonotype was picked up many times. The antigen remains unidentified. The investigators amplified TCR beta CDR3 regions from RNA transcripts. During a first-round RT-PCR of the TCR CDR3, the HTBI primer set was used. MiXCR, run by TCRdb on the multiplex PCR reads, gives a single entry per CDR3 protein. In the table there are around 620,000 distinct CDR3 sequences, 13% to 15% of which are singletons. Germline V gene sequence: CDR1 SGHTA, CDR2 FQGTGA. This CDR3 is 15 amino acids long. The V and J ends lost 2 bases and 0 bases respectively, with 9 bases between them. General study points: In blood, most of the thyroid clonotypes expanded above 0.001 were also present.

This rearrangement joins TRBV7-3 to TRBJ2-3; D remains ambiguous. The clonotype comes from a woman under 30 with Graves' ophthalmopathy. Specimen: blood. CDR3 in DNA: TGTGCCAGCAGCTTATTTGGCGCTAGCACAGATACGCAGTATTTT. It is translated as CASSLFGASTDTQYF.